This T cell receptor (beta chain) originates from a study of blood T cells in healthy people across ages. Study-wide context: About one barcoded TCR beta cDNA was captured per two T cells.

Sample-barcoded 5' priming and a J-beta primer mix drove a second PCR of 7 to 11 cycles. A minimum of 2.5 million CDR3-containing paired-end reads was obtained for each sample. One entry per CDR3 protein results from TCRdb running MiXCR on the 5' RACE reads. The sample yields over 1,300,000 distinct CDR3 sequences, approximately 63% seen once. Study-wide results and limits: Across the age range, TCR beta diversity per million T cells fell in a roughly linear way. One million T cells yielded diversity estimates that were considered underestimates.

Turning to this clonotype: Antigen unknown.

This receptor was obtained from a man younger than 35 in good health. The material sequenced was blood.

The chain's CDR3 is CASSLTGIGDIQYF. The DNA for the CDR3 is TGTGCCAGCAGCCTGACAGGGATAGGGGACATTCAGTACTTC. The V and J genes are TRBV7-9 and TRBJ2-4; 7 bases line up with TRBD1. V gave up 5 bases and J gave up 8 bases; unmatched junction bases: 9. Germline V gene data show CDR1 as SEHNR and CDR2 as FQNEAQ (reference sequence). There are 14 residues in the CDR3.